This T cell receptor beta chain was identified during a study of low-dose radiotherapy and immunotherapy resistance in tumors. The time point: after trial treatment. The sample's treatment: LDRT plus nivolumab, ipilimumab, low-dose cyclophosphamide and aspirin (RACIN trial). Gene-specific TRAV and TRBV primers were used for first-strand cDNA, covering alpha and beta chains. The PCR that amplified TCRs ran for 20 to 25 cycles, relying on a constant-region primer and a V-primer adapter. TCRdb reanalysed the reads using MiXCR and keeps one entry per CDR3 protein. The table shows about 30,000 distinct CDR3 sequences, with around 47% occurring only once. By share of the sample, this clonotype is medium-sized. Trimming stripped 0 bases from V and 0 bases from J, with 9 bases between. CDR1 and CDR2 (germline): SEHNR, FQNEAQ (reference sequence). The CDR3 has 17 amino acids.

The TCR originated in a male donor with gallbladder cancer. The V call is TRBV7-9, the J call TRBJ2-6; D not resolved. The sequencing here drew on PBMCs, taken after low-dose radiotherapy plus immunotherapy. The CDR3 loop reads CASSLAGRHSGANVLTF. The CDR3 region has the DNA TGTGCCAGCAGCTTAGCTGGACGGCACTCTGGGGCCAACGTCCTGACTTTC.